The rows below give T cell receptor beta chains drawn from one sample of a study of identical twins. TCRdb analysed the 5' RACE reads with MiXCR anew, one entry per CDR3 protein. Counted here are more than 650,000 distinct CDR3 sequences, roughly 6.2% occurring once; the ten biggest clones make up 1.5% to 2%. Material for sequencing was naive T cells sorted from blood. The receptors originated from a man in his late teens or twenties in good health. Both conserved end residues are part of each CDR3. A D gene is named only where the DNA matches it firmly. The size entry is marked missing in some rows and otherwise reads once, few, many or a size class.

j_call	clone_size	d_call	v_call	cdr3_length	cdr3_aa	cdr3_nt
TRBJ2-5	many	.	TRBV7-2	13	CASSLVTGETQYF	TGTGCCAGCAGCTTAGTAACCGGGGAGACCCAGTACTTC
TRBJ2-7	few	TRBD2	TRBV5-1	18	CASSGGLAGGPGYYEQYF	TGCGCCAGCAGCGGAGGACTAGCGGGAGGGCCGGGATACTACGAGCAGTACTTC
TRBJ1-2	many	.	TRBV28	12	CASSRTGYGYTF	TGTGCCAGCAGTCGAACCGGCTATGGCTACACCTTC
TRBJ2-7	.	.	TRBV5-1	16	CASSLLDTGGGREQYF	TGCGCCAGCAGCCTATTAGACACGGGTGGAGGGCGGGAGCAGTACTTC
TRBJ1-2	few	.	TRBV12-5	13	CASGLTQGDGYTF	TGTGCTAGTGGTTTGACTCAGGGAGATGGCTACACCTTC
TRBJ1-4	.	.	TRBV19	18	CASSILRRQRTTNEKLFF	TGTGCCAGTAGTATCCTCCGGCGGCAGCGGACAACTAATGAAAAACTGTTTTTT
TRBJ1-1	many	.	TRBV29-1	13	CSVAKRADTEAFF	TGCAGCGTTGCCAAGAGGGCGGACACTGAAGCTTTCTTT
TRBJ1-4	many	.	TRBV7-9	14	CASSPDRLGEKLFF	TGTGCCAGCAGCCCCGACCGACTCGGAGAAAAACTGTTTTTT
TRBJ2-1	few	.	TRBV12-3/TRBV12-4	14	CASGDQSSYNEQFF	TGTGCCAGTGGGGACCAGAGCTCCTACAATGAGCAGTTCTTC
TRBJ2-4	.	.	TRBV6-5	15	CASSSPHGAWDIQYF	TGTGCCAGCAGTTCTCCCCATGGCGCCTGGGACATTCAGTACTTC
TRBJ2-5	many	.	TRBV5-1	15	CASSLADSWQETQYF	TGCGCCAGCAGCCTGGCGGACAGTTGGCAAGAGACCCAGTACTTC
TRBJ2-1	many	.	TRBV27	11	CASSLVGPWFF	TGTGCCAGCAGTTTAGTGGGGCCGTGGTTCTTC
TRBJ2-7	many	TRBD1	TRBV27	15	CASRPGTGGLYEQYF	TGTGCCAGCAGGCCCGGGACAGGGGGCCTCTACGAGCAGTACTTC
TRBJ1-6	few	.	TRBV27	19	CASSSLQGGREGFGSPLHF	TGTGCCAGCAGTTCGCTCCAGGGCGGCAGGGAAGGGTTCGGTTCACCCCTCCACTTT
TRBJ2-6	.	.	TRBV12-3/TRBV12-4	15	CASSTTESGANVLTF	TGTGCCAGCAGCACAACTGAATCTGGGGCCAACGTCCTGACTTTC
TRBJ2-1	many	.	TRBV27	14	CASSLSRTAGEQFF	TGTGCCAGCAGTTTATCCCGGACTGCGGGTGAGCAGTTCTTC
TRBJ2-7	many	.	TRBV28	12	CASSFTRGEQYF	TGTGCCAGCAGTTTCACTAGGGGCGAGCAGTACTTC
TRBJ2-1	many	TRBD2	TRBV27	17	CASSLSPLSGITHEQFF	TGTGCCAGCAGTTTATCTCCCCTTAGCGGGATCACCCATGAGCAGTTCTTC
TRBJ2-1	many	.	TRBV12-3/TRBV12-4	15	CASSLHRGEGNEQFF	TGTGCCAGCAGTTTACATAGGGGGGAAGGCAATGAGCAGTTCTTC
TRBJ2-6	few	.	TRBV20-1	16	CSASLARQSGANVLTF	TGCAGTGCCTCATTAGCGAGACAGTCTGGGGCCAACGTCCTGACTTTC
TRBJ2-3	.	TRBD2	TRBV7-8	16	CASSSGLAGNADTQYF	TGTGCCAGCAGCTCCGGACTAGCGGGAAACGCAGATACGCAGTATTTT
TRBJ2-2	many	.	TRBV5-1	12	CASSENFRELFF	TGCGCCAGCAGCGAAAACTTCAGGGAGCTGTTTTTT
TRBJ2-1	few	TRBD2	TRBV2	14	CASTPGTSGTEQFF	TGTGCCAGCACCCCGGGGACTAGCGGGACCGAGCAGTTCTTC
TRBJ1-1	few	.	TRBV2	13	CATRTVPNTEAFF	TGTGCCACCAGGACAGTTCCGAACACTGAAGCTTTCTTT
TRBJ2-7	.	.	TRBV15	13	CATSRVEGDEQYF	TGTGCCACCAGCAGAGTAGAAGGCGACGAGCAGTACTTC
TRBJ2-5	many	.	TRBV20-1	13	CSARGATWETQYF	TGCAGTGCTAGAGGGGCAACGTGGGAGACCCAGTACTTC
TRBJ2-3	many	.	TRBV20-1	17	CSASLTRSVRGTDTQYF	TGCAGTGCTAGTCTGACTAGATCGGTTCGAGGCACAGATACGCAGTATTTT
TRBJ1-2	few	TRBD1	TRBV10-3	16	CAISDPTGGDNYGYTF	TGTGCCATCAGTGACCCTACAGGGGGCGACAACTATGGCTACACCTTC
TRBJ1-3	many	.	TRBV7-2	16	CASSPRGASSGNTIYF	TGTGCCAGCAGCCCGCGGGGAGCTAGCTCTGGAAACACCATATATTTT
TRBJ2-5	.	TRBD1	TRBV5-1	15	CASSFDRVVSETQYF	TGCGCCAGCAGCTTTGACAGGGTCGTTAGCGAGACCCAGTACTTC
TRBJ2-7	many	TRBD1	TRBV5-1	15	CASSLLGQGAYEQYF	TGCGCCAGCAGCTTATTAGGACAGGGAGCCTACGAGCAGTACTTC
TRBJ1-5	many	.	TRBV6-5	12	CAAGNLNQPQHF	TGCGCCGCCGGAAACTTAAATCAGCCCCAGCATTTT
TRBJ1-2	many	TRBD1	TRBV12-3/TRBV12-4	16	CASRLLPGQGAYGYTF	TGTGCCAGCAGACTCCTGCCGGGACAGGGGGCCTATGGCTACACCTTC
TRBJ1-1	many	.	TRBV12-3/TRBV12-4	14	CASSPAAVYTEAFF	TGTGCCAGCAGTCCAGCGGCGGTGTACACTGAAGCTTTCTTT
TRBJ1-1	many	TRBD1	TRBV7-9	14	CASSPTGVPFEAFF	TGTGCCAGCAGCCCGACAGGGGTCCCCTTTGAAGCTTTCTTT
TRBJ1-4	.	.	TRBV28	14	CASSPGPGRQKLFF	TGTGCCAGCAGCCCGGGACCCGGCCGTCAAAAACTGTTTTTT
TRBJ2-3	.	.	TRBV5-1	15	CASSLERAYTDTQYF	TGCGCCAGCAGCTTGGAGCGGGCCTACACAGATACGCAGTATTTT
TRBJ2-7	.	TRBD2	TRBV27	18	CASSLKASGRASSYEQYF	TGTGCCAGCAGTTTGAAGGCTAGCGGGAGGGCCAGCTCCTACGAGCAGTACTTC
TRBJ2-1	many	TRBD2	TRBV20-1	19	CSARAKGVAFSGRAGEQFF	TGCAGTGCTAGAGCAAAAGGTGTAGCTTTCAGCGGGAGGGCCGGGGAGCAGTTCTTC
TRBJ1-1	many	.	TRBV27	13	CATNAGPAGEAFF	TGTGCCACCAATGCGGGGCCGGCGGGTGAAGCTTTCTTT
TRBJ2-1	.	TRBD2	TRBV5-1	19	CASSLGGRGGPHSYNEQFF	TGCGCCAGCAGCTTGGGGGGGAGGGGCGGGCCCCACTCCTACAATGAGCAGTTCTTC